The source of this TCR beta chain is a study of identical twins. This clonotype was recorded a few times. Its antigen is unidentified. All donors were healthy Caucasians. V shed 5 bases and J 0 bases; nucleotides not matched to a gene: 7. Germline V gene lookup returns CDR1 SGHTA and CDR2 FQGNSA. This CDR3 region has 15 residues. Findings and caveats of the study: Modelling underestimated the level of out-of-frame TCR alpha sharing observed in monozygotic twins.

TCRdb independently ran MiXCR on the 5' RACE reads; one entry per CDR3 protein. In the table there are roughly 710,000 distinct CDR3 sequences, 6.1% of which are singletons. Sequencing was performed on naive T cells sorted from blood. This sequence originates from a man between 18 and 35 years old in good health. The chain recombines TRBV7-2 with TRBJ2-7; 7 bases map to TRBD2. The CDR3 sequence: CASSPSRDYSYEQYF. DNA for the CDR3: TGTGCCAGCAGCCCGAGCCGGGACTACTCCTACGAGCAGTACTTC.